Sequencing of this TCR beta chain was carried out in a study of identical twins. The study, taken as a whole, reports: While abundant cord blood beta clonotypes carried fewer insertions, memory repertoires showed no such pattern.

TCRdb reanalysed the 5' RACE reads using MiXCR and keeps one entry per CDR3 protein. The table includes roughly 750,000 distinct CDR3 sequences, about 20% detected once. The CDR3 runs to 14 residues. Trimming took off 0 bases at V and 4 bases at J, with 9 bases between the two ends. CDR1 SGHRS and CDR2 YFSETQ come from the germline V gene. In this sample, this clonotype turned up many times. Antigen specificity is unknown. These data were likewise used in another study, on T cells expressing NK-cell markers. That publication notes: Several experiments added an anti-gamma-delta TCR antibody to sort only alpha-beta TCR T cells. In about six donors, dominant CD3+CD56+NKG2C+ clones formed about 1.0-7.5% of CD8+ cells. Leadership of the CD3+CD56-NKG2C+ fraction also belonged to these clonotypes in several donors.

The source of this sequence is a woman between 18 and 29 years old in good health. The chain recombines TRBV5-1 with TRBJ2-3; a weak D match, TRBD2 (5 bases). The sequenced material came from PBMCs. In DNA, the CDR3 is TGCGCCAGCAGCTTGGGGATAGCGTCAGATACGCAGTATTTT. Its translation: CASSLGIASDTQYF.